This TCR beta chain originates from a study of control samples from healthy donors and cancer patients. Sequencing used immunoSEQ multiplex PCR; TCRdb keeps in-frame clones, though not all of them. The sample lists 95,000 to 150,000 clones; 80% to 95% were seen once. The sequence came from a woman younger than 35 in good health. The sequenced material came from blood.

This chain's CDR3 is CASSPWYLTLGQGATYNEQFF. For the CDR3, the DNA is TGTGCCAGCAGCCCGTGGTATCTGACCTTAGGACAGGGGGCGACTTACAATGAGCAGTTCTTC. The chain uses TRBV4-2 and TRBJ2-1; 11 bases are shared with TRBD1. The V segment lost 4 bases and the J segment 4 bases; nucleotides outside the gene matches: 21. Germline V gene lookup returns CDR1 LGHNA and CDR2 YNFKEQ. The CDR3 consists of 21 residues.